What follows are 3 T cell receptor beta chains derived from one specimen sequenced in a study of spatial heterogeneity in lung cancer. Notes on the study in general: Intratumoral expanded alpha and beta TCR counts were found to track tumor mutation counts.

The antigens for these receptors are not known. One entry per CDR3 protein, called by TCRdb with MiXCR from the 5' RACE reads. This table holds over a thousand distinct CDR3 sequences, approximately 29% found once. The time point denotes: sample taken at primary tumor resection. This sample comprised lung tumor tissue, obtained at surgery. The receptors were sampled from a male donor with early-stage non-small cell lung cancer.

In its sample, this clonotype was seen once. One junction end disagrees with the germline gene, perhaps due to a read error. The genes are TRBV7-2 and TRBJ2-2; D possibly uses TRBD1 or TRBD2 (5 bases each). The germline CDR1 and CDR2 sequences are SGHTA and FQGNSA. CDR3 size: 15 residues. CDR3 residues: CASSLAGDYTRELLF. In nucleotides, the CDR3 is TGTGCCAGCAGCTTAGCGGGGGATTACACCAGGGAGCTGCTTTTT.

This clonotype was picked up a small number of times. The chain links TRBV6-6 to TRBJ2-1; 7 nucleotides agree with TRBD1. In germline, CDR1 is MNHNY, CDR2 SVGAGI (reference sequence). V shed 6 bases and J 7 bases; nucleotides not matched to a gene: 12. CDR3 length equals 15 residues. CDR3 DNA sequence: TGTGCCAGCAGCTCTAGTGACAGGGCCGGGAATGAGCAGTTCTTC. Its protein is CASSSSDRAGNEQFF.

V and J are TRBV11-2 and TRBJ2-1; D call uncertain. Per the germline V gene, CDR1 is SGHAT and CDR2 is FQNNGV. Trimming took 2 bases from V and 7 from J, leaving 9 bases between them. The CDR3 has 13 amino acids. CDR3 in DNA: TGTGCCAGCAGCTTAATCGGGCAGAATGAGCAGTTCTTC. Translating it yields CASSLIGQNEQFF.